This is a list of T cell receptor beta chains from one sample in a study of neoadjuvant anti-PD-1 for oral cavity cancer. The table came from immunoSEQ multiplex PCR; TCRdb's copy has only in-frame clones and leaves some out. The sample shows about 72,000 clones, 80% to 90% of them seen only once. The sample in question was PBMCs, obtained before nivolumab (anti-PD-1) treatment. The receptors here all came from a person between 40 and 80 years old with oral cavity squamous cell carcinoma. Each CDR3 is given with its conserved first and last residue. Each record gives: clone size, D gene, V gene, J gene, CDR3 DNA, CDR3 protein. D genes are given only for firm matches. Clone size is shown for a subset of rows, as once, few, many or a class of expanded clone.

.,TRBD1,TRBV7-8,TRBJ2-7,TGTGCCAGCAGCTGGGACAGGGGCTACGAGCAGTACTTC,CASSWDRGYEQYF
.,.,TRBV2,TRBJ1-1,TGTGCCAGCAGTGAAGATACCCTACTGAACACTGAAGCTTTCTTT,CASSEDTLLNTEAFF
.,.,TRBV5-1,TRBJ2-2,TGCGCCAGCAGCTTGGCCTTGAACACCGGGGAGCTGTTTTTT,CASSLALNTGELFF
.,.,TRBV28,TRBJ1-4,TGTGCCAGCAGTCCAGGGTTTTCTGATGAAAAACTGTTTTTT,CASSPGFSDEKLFF
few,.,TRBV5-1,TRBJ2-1,TGCGCCAGCAGCTTGTCTCCAGGGGCACATGAGCAGTTCTTC,CASSLSPGAHEQFF
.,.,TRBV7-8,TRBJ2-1,TGTGCCAGCACGCACACTCGGGTATCCAAAAATGAGCAGTTCTTC,CASTHTRVSKNEQFF
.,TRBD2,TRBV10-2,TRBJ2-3,TGCGCCAGCAGTCCGGGGGGAGATACGCAGTATTTT,CASSPGGDTQYF
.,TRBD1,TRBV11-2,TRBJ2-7,TGTGCCAGCAGGCAGGGGGCCTACGAGCAGTACTTC,CASRQGAYEQYF
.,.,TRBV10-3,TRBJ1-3,TGTGCCATCAGTGAGTCGATGATACCGACTGGAAACACCATATATTTT,CAISESMIPTGNTIYF
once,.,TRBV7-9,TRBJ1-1,TGTGCCAGCAGCCGGGGCGAGACAGGGAACACTGAAGCTTTCTTT,CASSRGETGNTEAFF
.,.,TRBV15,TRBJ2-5,TGTGCCACCAGCAGCGGACAGACCCAAGAGACCCAGTACTTC,CATSSGQTQETQYF
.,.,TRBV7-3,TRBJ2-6,TGTGCCAGCAGCCCAGGGGATCGGAGGGCCAACGTCCTGACTTTC,CASSPGDRRANVLTF
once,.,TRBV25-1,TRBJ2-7,TGTGCCAGCAGTGCGCCAGCATACTACGAGCAGTACTTC,CASSAPAYYEQYF
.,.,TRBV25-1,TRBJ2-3,TGTGCCAGCAGTGAAGGCAGGGGCACAGATACGCAGTATTTT,CASSEGRGTDTQYF
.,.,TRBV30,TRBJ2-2,TGTGCCTGGAGTGTAGGCCTGGGGACCGGGGAGCTGTTTTTT,CAWSVGLGTGELFF
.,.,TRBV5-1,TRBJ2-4,TGCGCCAGCAGGCCCGGGACATTGGTCCGAAAAGAGGGCAAAAACATTCAGTACTTC,CASRPGTLVRKEGKNIQYF
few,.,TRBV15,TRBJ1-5,TGTGCCACCAGCAGAGATCGAGACTCGGGACAGCCCCAGCATTTT,CATSRDRDSGQPQHF
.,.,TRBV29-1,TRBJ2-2,TGCAGCGTTACAGACAGGACCTACACCGGGGAGCTGTTTTTT,CSVTDRTYTGELFF
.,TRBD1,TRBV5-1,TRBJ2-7,TGCGCCAGCAGTGGTGGACAGGGCAGCTCCTACGAGCAGTACTTC,CASSGGQGSSYEQYF
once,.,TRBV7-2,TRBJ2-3,TGTGCCAGCAGCTTATTAGGCCTCCCCTCTTCTAGCACAGATACGCAGTATTTT,CASSLLGLPSSSTDTQYF
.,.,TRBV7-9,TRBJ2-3,TGTGCCAGCAGCTCCCGGGACGGTGCGTATTTT,CASSSRDGAYF
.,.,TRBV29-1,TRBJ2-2,TGCAGCGTAGGGGACGCCGGGGAGCTGTTTTTT,CSVGDAGELFF
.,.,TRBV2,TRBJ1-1,TGTGCCAGCAGTGAATCTTGGGCAGGGGCCCTGAACACTGAAGCTTTCTTT,CASSESWAGALNTEAFF
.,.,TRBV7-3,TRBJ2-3,TGTGCCAGCAGCTTAAGTCGGGACACAGATACGCAGTATTTT,CASSLSRDTDTQYF
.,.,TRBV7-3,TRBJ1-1,TGTGCCAGCAGCGTAGATACAGGACACCCTGAAGCTTTCTTT,CASSVDTGHPEAFF
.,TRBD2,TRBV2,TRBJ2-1,TGTGCCAGCAGTGAATCGCTAGCGGGGGTAGGTGAGCAGTTCTTC,CASSESLAGVGEQFF
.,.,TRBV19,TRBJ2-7,TGTGCCAGTAGTATAGGAGACAGCTACGAGCAGTACTTC,CASSIGDSYEQYF
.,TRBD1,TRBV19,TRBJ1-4,TGTGCCACCTCCGGGACAGCGATCTACCCAACTAATGAAAAACTGTTTTTT,CATSGTAIYPTNEKLFF
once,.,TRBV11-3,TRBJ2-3,TGTGCCAGCAGCGATCCCGGCGGGAAAGACACAGATACGCAGTATTTT,CASSDPGGKDTDTQYF
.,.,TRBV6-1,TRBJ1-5,TGTGCCAGCAGTGAAGGAGGGAGCTATCAGCCCCAGCATTTT,CASSEGGSYQPQHF
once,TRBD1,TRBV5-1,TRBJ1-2,TGCGCCAGCAGCTTAACAGGGGGGCATTCTAACTATGGCTACACCTTC,CASSLTGGHSNYGYTF
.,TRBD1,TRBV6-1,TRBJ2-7,TGTGCCAGCTACCCCGGGACAGGGGGTACCTACGAGCAGTACTTC,CASYPGTGGTYEQYF
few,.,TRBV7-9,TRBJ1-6,TGTGCCAGCAGCTTAGATCAGGGGAGTTCACCCCTCCACTTT,CASSLDQGSSPLHF
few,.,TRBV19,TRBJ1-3,TGTGCCAGTTCCCACCTCGGACGGGGAAACACCATATATTTT,CASSHLGRGNTIYF
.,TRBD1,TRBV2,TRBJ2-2,TGTGCCAGCAGACCGGGACAGGGGGCAGGCGGGGAGCTGTTTTTT,CASRPGQGAGGELFF
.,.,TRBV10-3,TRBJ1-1,TGTGCCATCAGCCTGGGCGGCGGCGTCACTGAAGCTTTCTTT,CAISLGGGVTEAFF
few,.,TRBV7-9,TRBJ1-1,TGTGCCAGCAGCAAGGACCAACCGAGGACTGAAGCTTTCTTT,CASSKDQPRTEAFF
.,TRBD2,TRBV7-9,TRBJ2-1,TGTGCCAGCAGCTTAATCGCTAGCGGAACCTACAATGAGCAGTTCTTC,CASSLIASGTYNEQFF
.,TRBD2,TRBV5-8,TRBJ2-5,TGTGCCAGCAGCGGACCCGTGGGGGGGGAGACCCAGTACTTC,CASSGPVGGETQYF
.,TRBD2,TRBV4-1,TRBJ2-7,TGCGCCAGCAGCCAGAGGACTAGCGGGTCCTACGAGCAGTACTTC,CASSQRTSGSYEQYF
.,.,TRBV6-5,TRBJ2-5,TGTGCCAGCAGTTACTCTGGCGGAGGACTTCAAGAGACCCAGTACTTC,CASSYSGGGLQETQYF
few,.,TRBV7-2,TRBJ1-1,TGTGCCAGCAGCTTACAATACTCGCTCACTGAAGCTTTCTTT,CASSLQYSLTEAFF
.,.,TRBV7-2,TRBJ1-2,TGTGCCAGCAGCTTAAGGAACTATGGCTACACCTTC,CASSLRNYGYTF
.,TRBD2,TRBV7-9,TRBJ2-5,TGTGCCAGCAGCCCTCAGCGGGGGACACCACAAGAGACCCAGTACTTC,CASSPQRGTPQETQYF
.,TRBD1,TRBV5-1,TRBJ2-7,TGCGCCAGCAGCTTAGTACCCGGGACAGGGATAGGCGAGCAGTACTTC,CASSLVPGTGIGEQYF
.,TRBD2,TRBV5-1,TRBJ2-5,TGCGCCAGCAGCTTGTCCTCCGGGGCGGGGGATGAGACCCAGTACTTC,CASSLSSGAGDETQYF
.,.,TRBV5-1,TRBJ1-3,TGCGCCAGCAGCCCTTTCCGACAGAGCTCTGGAAACACCATATATTTT,CASSPFRQSSGNTIYF
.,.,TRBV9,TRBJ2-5,TGTGCCAGCAGCGCAGGGGGGGCCCAAGAGACCCAGTACTTC,CASSAGGAQETQYF
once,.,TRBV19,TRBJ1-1,TGTGCCAGTCGGTTGGCGAACACTGAAGCTTTCTTT,CASRLANTEAFF
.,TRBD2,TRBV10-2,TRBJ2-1,TGCGCCAGCAGTGACTACCTGACTAGCGGGGTTTTCAATGAGCAGTTCTTC,CASSDYLTSGVFNEQFF
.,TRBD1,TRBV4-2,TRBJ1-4,TGTGCCAGCAGCCAAGAGGCGGGACAGAATGAAAAACTGTTTTTT,CASSQEAGQNEKLFF
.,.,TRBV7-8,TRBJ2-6,TGTGCCAGCAGCTACTTCTCTGGGGCCAACGTCCTGACTTTC,CASSYFSGANVLTF
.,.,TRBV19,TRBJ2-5,TGTGCCAGTAGTATCGAAGGGTTGGAGACCCAGTACTTC,CASSIEGLETQYF
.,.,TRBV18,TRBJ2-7,TGTGCCAGCTCACAGACGGAGTCCTACGAGCAGTACTTC,CASSQTESYEQYF
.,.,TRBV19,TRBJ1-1,TGTGCCAGTAGTATAAGGTGGGCAGGGTATCATCTCACTGAAGCTTTCTTT,CASSIRWAGYHLTEAFF
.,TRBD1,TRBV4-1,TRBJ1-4,TGCGCCAGCAGCCTCGGGGGACAGGGGGGGATCAAGCTGTTTTTT,CASSLGGQGGIKLFF
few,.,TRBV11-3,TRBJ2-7,TGTGCCAGCAGCTTCGCCGGGGGAGAGCAGTACTTC,CASSFAGGEQYF
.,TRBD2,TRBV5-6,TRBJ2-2,TGTGCCAGCAGCTTGGTCGGGGGGATAGACACCGGGGAGCTGTTTTTT,CASSLVGGIDTGELFF
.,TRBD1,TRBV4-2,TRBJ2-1,TGTGCCAGCAGCCGGGGACAGGGGGAAGATGAGCAGTTCTTC,CASSRGQGEDEQFF
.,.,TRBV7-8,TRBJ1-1,TGTGCCAGCAGCTTAGCAGGCAGGGACACTGAAGCTTTCTTT,CASSLAGRDTEAFF